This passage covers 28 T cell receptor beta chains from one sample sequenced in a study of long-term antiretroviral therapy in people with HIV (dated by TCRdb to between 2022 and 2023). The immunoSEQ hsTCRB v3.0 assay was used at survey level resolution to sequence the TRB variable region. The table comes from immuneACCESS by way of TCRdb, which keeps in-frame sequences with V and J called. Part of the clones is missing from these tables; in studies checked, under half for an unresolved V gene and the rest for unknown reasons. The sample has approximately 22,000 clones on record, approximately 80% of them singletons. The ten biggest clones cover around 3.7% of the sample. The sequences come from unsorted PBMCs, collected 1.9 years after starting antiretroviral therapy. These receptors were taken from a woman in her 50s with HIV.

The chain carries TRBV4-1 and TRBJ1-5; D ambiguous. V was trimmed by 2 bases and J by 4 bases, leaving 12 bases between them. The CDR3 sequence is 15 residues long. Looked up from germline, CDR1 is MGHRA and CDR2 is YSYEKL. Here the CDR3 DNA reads TGCGCCAGCAGCCAATATACGGGGTTAAATCAGCCCCAGCATTTT. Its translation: CASSQYTGLNQPQHF.

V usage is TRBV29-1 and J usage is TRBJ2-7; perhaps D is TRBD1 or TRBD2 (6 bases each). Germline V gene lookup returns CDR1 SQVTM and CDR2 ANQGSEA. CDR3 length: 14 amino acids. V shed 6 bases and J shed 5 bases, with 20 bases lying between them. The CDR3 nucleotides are TGCAGCGTCGGGGGCAGCGCGTCGCGGGACGAGCAGTACTTC. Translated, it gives CSVGGSASRDEQYF.

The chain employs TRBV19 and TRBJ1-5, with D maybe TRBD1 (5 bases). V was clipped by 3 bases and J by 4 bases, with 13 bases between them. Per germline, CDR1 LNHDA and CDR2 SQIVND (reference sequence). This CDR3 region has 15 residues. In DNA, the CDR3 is TGTGCCAGTAGTATTGGGAGGGGCAGGAATCAGCCCCAGCATTTT. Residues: CASSIGRGRNQPQHF.

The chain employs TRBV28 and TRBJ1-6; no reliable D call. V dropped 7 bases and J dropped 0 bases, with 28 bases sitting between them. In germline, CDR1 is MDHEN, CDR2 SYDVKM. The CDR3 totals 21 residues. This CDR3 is CASTPQKLRMGVSSYNSPLHF. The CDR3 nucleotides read TGTGCCAGCACCCCTCAAAAACTCAGAATGGGAGTAAGCTCCTATAATTCACCCCTCCACTTT.

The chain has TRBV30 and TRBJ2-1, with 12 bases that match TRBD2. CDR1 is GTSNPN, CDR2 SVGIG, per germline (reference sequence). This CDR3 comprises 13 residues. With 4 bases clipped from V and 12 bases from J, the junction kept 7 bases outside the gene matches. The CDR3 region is CAWKIPSGGGQFF. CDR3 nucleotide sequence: TGTGCCTGGAAAATTCCTAGCGGGGGGGGGCAGTTCTTC.

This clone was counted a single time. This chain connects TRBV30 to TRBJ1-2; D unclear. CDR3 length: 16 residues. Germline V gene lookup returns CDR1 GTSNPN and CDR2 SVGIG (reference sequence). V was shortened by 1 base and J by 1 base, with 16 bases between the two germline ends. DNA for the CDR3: TGTGCCTGGAGTGCCCCTCGTGAGGAGATTAACTATGGCTACACCTTC. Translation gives CAWSAPREEINYGYTF.

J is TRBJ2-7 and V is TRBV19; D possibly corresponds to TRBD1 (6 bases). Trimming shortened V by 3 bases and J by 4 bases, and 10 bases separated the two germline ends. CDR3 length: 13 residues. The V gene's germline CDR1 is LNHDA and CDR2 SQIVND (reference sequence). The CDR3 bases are TGTGCCAGTAGTATCGGGCAGGGGTACGAGCAGTACTTC. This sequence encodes CASSIGQGYEQYF.

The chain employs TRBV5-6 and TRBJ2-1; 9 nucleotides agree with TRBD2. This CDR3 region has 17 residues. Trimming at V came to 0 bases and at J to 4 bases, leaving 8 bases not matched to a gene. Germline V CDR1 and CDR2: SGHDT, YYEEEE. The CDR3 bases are TGTGCCAGCAGCTTGGCCGTTTTAGCGGGGGATTACAATGAGCAGTTCTTC. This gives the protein CASSLAVLAGDYNEQFF.

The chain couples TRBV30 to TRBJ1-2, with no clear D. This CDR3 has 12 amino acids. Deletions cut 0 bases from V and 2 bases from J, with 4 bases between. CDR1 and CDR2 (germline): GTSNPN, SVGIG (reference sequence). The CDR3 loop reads CAWSVYNYGYTF. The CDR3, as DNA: TGTGCCTGGAGTGTATACAACTATGGCTACACCTTC.

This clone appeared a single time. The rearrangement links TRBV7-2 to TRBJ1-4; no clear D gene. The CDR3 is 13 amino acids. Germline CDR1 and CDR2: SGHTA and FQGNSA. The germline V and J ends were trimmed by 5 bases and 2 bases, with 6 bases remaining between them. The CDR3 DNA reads TGTGCCAGCAGCCCAAGCACTAATGAAAAACTGTTTTTT. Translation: CASSPSTNEKLFF.

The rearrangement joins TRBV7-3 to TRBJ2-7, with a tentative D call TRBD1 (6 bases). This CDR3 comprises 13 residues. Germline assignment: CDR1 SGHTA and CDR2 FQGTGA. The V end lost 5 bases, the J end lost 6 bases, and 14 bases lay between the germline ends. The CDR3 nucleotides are TGTGCCAGCAGCGAGGGGCTACAGGGCGAGCAGTACTTC. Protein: CASSEGLQGEQYF.

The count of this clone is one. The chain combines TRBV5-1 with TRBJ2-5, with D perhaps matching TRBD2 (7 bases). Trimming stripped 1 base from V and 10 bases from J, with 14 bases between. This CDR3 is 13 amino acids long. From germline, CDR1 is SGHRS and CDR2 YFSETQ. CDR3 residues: CASSLQGRGFQYF. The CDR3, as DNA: TGCGCCAGCAGCTTGCAGGGGCGGGGGTTCCAGTACTTC.

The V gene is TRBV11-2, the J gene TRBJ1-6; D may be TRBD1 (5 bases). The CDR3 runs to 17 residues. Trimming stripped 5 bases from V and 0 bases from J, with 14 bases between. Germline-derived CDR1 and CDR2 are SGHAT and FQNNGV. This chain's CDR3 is CASSAAGGSSYNSPLHF. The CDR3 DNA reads TGTGCCAGCAGCGCAGCTGGGGGAAGCTCCTATAATTCACCCCTCCACTTT.

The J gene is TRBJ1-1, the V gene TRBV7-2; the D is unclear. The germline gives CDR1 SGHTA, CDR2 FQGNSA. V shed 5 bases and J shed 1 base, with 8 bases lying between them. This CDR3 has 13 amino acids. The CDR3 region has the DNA TGTGCCAGCAGCCCTTATCGGAACACTGAAGCTTTCTTT. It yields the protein CASSPYRNTEAFF.

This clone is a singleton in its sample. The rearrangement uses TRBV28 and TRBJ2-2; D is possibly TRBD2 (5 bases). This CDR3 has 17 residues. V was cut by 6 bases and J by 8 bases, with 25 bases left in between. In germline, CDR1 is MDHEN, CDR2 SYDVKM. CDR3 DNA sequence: TGTGCCAGCAGCTGGTCCCATAAGGGCCTCGGGATTGGGGAGCTGTTTTTT. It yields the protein CASSWSHKGLGIGELFF.

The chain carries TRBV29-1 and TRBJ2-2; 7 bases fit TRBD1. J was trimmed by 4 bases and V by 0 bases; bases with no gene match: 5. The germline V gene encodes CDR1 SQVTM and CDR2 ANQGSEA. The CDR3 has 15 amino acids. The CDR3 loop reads CSVEDRGQSTGELFF. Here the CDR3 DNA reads TGCAGCGTTGAAGATCGGGGACAGTCCACCGGGGAGCTGTTTTTT.

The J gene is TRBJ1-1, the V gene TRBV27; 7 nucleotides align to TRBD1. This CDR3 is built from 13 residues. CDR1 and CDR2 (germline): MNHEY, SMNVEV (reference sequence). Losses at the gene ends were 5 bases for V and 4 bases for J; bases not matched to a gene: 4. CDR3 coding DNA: TGTGCCAGCAGTCTGCACAGGGGCACTGAAGCTTTCTTT. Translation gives CASSLHRGTEAFF.

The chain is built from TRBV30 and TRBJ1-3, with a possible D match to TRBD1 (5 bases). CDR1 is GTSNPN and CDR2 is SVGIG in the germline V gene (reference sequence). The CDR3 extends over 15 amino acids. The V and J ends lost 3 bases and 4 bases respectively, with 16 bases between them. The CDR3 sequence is CAWRPYQGAGNTIYF. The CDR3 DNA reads TGTGCCTGGAGACCATATCAGGGAGCCGGAAACACCATATATTTT.

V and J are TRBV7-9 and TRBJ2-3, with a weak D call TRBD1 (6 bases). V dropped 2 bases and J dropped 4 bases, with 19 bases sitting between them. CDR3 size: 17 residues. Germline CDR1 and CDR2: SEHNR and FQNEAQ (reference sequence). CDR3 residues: CASSLFLGVRGPDTQYF. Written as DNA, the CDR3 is TGTGCCAGCAGCTTATTTCTGGGGGTCAGGGGACCAGATACGCAGTATTTT.

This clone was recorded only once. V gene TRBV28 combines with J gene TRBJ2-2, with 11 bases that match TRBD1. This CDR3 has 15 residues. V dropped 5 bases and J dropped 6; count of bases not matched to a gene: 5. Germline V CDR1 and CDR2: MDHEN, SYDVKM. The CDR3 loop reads CASSPGGQGAGELFF. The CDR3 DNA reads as TGTGCCAGCAGTCCGGGGGGACAGGGGGCCGGGGAGCTGTTTTTT. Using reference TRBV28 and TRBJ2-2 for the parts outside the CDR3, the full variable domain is DVKVTQSSRYLVKRTGEKVFLECVQDMDHENMFWYRQDPGLGLRLIYFSYDVKMKEKGDIPEGYSVSREKKERFSLILESASTNQTSMYLCASSPGGQGAGELFFGEGSRLTVL.

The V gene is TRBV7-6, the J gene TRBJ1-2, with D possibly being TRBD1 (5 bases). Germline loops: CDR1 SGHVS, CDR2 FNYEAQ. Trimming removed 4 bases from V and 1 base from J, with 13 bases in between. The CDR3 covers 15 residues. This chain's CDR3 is CASSSIRGDNYGYTF. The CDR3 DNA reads TGTGCCAGCAGCTCCATCCGAGGGGATAACTATGGCTACACCTTC.

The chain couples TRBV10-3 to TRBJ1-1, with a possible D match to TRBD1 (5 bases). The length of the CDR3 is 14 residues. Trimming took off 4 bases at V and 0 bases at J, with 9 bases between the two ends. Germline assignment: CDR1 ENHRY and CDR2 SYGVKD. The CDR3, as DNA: TGTGCCATCAGTGTGGGACGGATGAACACTGAAGCTTTCTTT. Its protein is CAISVGRMNTEAFF.

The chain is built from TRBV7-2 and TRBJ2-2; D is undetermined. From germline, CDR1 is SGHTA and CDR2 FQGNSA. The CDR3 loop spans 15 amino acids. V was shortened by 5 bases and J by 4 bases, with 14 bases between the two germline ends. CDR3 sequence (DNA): TGTGCCAGCAGCCTGCTGAACCTCGGCACCGGGGAGCTGTTTTTT. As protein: CASSLLNLGTGELFF.

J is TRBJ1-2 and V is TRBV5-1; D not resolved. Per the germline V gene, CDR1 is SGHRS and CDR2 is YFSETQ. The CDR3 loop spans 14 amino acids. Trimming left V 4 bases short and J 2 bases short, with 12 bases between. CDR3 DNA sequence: TGCGCCAGCAGCCCCCCGTGGGAGAACTATGGCTACACCTTC. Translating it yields CASSPPWENYGYTF.

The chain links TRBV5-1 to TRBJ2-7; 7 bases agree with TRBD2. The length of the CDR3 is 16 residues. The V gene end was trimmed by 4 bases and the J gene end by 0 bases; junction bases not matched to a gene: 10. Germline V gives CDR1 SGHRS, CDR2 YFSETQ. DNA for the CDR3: TGCGCCAGCAGCCCCTTATGGGGGGGTCCCTCCTACGAGCAGTACTTC. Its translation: CASSPLWGGPSYEQYF.

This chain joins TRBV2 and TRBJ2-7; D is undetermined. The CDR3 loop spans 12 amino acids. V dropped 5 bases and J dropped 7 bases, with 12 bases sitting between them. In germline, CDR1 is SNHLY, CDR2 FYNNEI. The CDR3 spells CASSPDAGEQYF. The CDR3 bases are TGTGCCAGCAGTCCCGATGCCGGGGAGCAGTACTTC.

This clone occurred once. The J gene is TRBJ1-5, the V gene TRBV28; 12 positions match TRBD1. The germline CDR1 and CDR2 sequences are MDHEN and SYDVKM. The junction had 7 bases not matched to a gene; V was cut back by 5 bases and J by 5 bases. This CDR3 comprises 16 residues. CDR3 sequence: CASSRGTGGSYQPQHF. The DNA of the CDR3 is TGTGCCAGCAGTCGGGGGACAGGGGGCTCGTATCAGCCCCAGCATTTT.

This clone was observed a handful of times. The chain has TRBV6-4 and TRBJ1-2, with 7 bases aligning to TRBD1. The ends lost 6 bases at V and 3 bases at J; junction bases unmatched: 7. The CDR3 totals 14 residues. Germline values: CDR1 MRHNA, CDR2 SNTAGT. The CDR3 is CASRRRGTDYGYTF. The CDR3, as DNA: TGTGCCAGCAGAAGACGGGGGACAGACTATGGCTACACCTTC.